The source of this T cell receptor (beta chain) is a study of regulatory T cells in long-lasting Graves disease. About the study: Antithyroid drugs had been taken under 3 months by newly diagnosed Graves' patients.

The CDR3 is made up of 17 amino acids. V was pared by 1 base and J by 0 bases, with 10 bases between. Germline V gives CDR1 SGHTA, CDR2 FQGNSA. To make TCR beta libraries, researchers used iRepertoire HTBI primers and Arm-PCR of CDR3 regions. Each CDR3 protein is one row after TCRdb ran MiXCR on the multiplex PCR reads. The table includes 350,000 to 500,000 distinct CDR3 sequences, about a sixth detected once. The time point denotes: newly diagnosed GD, antithyroid drugs for less than 3 months. RNA isolated from PBMCs was used to make the TCR library. This clonotype was counted at least ten times. The antigen remains unidentified. Findings and limits, study-wide: Persistent cases of Graves' showed reduced TCR diversity relative to newly diagnosed patients. Only peripheral blood was studied, not thyroid tissue. Favoring TRBV28, TRBJ1-2 and TRBJ2-5 was a feature seen in persistent disease.

These same records also appear under a second study, on T cells in Graves' hyperthyroidism and ophthalmopathy.

The sequence derives from a woman aged 25 to 39 with Graves disease. Material: peripheral blood mononuclear cells (PBMCs), obtained at new diagnosis, from a patient treated with antithyroid drugs. V is TRBV7-2 and J is TRBJ2-6; D call uncertain. The CDR3 here is CASSLVLTSSGANVLTF. In DNA, the CDR3 is TGTGCCAGCAGCTTAGTACTGACCAGCTCTGGGGCCAACGTCCTGACTTTC.